Detailed here is one T cell receptor beta chain. Antigen: not known. Vbeta (60) and Jbeta (13) primers were used in the PCR. Produced via immunoSEQ multiplex PCR; TCRdb's table is partial and in-frame only. Of 150,000 to 200,000 clones detected, 81% appear once; the ten largest clones hold roughly 3.1%. This sample was included in a study of cytomegalovirus exposure and HLA in healthy donors. Study background: A previous analysis identified 117 million unique TCR beta sequences derived from some 170 million T cells.

Points from the study as a whole: Altogether, 170 or so TCR beta chains were recorded as cytomegalovirus-associated. As a later analysis showed, several of the most significant clusters appeared to be linked to common viral pathogens.

Trimming cost V 5 bases and J 6 bases, with 13 bases left between them. Germline-derived CDR1 and CDR2 are ENHRY and SYGVKD. The CDR3 contains 14 residues. This TCR was sampled from a man aged 40-49 years in good health and CMV-seropositive. The sequencing sample was made of PBMCs. The genes are TRBV10-3 and TRBJ2-2; no definite D call. CDR3 in DNA: TGTGCCATCAGTCCGCGGCTAGATGCCGGGGAGCTGTTTTTT. Amino acid sequence: CAISPRLDAGELFF.